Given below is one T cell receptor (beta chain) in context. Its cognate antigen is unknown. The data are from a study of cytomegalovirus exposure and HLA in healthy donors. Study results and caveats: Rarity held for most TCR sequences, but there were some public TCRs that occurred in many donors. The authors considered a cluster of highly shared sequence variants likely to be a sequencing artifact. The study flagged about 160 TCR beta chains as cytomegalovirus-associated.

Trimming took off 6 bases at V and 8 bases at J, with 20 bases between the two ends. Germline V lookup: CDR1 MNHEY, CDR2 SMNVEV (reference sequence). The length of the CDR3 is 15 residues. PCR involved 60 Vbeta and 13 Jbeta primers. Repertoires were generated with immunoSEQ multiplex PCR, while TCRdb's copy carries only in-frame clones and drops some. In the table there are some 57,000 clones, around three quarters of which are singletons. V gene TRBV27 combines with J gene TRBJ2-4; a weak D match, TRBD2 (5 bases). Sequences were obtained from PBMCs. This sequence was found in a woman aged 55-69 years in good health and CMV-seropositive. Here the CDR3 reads CASSRGRGLGDIQYF. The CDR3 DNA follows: TGTGCCAGCAGCCGCGGTCGGGGATTGGGTGACATTCAGTACTTC.